The table lists the clone carrying this TCR beta chain with a few counts. MiXCR, run by TCRdb on the 5' RACE reads, gives a single entry per CDR3 protein. Of roughly 39,000 distinct CDR3 sequences listed, 7% to 10% were seen once; the top ten hold around 2.9%. This entry belongs to a study of chronic HIV infection and antiretroviral therapy. The CDR3 extends over 12 amino acids. Trimming stripped 5 bases from V and 11 bases from J, with 15 bases between. CDR1 is MNHEY, CDR2 SVGEGT, per germline. The chain employs TRBV6-2 or TRBV6-3 and TRBJ1-1; D remains ambiguous. This clonotype originated in an adult who had HIV and had not received antiretroviral therapy, or was an uninfected healthy control (not recorded which). Sequencing input: peripheral blood. Here the CDR3 DNA reads TGTGCCAGCAGTCCTCTCCGTCAAGGGGCTTTCTTT. This translates into CASSPLRQGAFF.